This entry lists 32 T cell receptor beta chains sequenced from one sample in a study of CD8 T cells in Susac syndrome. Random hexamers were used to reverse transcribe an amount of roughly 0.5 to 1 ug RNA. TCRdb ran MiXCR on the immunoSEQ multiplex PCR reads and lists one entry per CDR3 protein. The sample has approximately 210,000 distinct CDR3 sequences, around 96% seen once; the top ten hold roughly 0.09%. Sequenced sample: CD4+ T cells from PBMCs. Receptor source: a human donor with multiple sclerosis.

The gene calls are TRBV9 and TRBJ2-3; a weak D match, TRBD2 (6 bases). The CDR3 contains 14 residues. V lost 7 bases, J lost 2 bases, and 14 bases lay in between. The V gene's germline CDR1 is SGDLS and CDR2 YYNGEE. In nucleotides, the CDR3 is TGTGCCAGCCAGGACTACCCCCCCACAGATACGCAGTATTTT. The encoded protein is CASQDYPPTDTQYF.

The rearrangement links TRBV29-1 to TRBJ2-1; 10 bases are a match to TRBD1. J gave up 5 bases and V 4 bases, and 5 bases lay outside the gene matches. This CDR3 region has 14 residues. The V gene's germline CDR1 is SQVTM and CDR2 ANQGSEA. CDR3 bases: TGCAGCGTTGGAAGGACAGGGGGTAACAATGAGCAGTTCTTC. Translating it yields CSVGRTGGNNEQFF.

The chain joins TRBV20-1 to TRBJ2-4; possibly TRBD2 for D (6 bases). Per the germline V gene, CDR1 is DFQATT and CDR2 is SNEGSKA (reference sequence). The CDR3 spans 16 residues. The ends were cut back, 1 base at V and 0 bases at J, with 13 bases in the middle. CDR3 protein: CSARAGGVGAKNIQYF. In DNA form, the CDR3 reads TGCAGTGCTAGAGCTGGCGGGGTTGGAGCCAAAAACATTCAGTACTTC.

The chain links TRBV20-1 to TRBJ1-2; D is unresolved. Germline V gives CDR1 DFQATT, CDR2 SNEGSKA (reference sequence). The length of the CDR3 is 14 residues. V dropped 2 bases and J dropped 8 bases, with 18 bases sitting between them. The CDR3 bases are TGCAGTGCTAGATCTTTTGGGGTCGCCGCCGGCTACACCTTC. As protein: CSARSFGVAAGYTF.

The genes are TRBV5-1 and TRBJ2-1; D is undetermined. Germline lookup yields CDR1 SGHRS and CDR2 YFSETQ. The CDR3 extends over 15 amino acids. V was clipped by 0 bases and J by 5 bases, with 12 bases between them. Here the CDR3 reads CASSLELGRNNEQFF. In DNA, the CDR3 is TGCGCCAGCAGCTTGGAGTTAGGCCGAAACAATGAGCAGTTCTTC.

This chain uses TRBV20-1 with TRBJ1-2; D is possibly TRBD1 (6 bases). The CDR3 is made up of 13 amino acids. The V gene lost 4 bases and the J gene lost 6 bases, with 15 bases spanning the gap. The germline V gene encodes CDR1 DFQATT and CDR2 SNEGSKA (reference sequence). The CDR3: CSATRTEGDGYTF. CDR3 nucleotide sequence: TGCAGTGCTACCAGGACGGAGGGGGATGGCTACACCTTC.

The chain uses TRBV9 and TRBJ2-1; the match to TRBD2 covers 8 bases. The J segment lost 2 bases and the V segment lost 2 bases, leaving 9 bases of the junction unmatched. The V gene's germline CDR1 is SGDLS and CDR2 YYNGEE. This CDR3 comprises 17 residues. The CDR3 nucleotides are TGTGCCAGCAGCGTCTCTTATCCGGGGGGGCCCTACAATGAGCAGTTCTTC. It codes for CASSVSYPGGPYNEQFF.

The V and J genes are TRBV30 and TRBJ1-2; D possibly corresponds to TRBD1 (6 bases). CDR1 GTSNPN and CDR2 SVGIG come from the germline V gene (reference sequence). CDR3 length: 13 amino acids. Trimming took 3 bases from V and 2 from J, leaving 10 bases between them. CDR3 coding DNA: TGTGCCTGGAGCCCAGGGGACAACTATGGCTACACCTTC. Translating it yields CAWSPGDNYGYTF.

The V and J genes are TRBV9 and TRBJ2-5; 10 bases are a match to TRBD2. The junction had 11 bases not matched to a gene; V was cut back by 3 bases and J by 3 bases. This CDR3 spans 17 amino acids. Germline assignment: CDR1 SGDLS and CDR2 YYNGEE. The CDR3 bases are TGTGCCAGCAGCGCAGCCCCGGCCGGGACTAGCGAAGAGACCCAGTACTTC. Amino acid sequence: CASSAAPAGTSEETQYF.

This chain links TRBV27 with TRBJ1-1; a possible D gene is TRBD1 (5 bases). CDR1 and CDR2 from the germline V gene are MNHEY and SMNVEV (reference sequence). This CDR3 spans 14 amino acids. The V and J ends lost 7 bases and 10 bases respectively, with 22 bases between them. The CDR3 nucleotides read TGTGCCAGCATGACCAGAAAAAACAGGTTTGGAGCTTTCTTT. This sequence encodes CASMTRKNRFGAFF.

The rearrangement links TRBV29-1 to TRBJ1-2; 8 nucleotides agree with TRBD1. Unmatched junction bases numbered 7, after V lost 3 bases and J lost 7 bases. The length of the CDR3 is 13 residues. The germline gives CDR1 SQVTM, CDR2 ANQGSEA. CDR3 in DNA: TGCAGCGTTGAGAAAGACAGGGGTATTGGCTACACCTTC. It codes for CSVEKDRGIGYTF.

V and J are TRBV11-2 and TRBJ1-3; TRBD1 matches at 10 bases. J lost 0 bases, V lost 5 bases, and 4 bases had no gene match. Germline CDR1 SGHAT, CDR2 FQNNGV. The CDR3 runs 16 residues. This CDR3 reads CASSAWTGGSGNTIYF. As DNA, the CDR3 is TGTGCCAGCAGCGCCTGGACAGGGGGCTCTGGAAACACCATATATTTT.

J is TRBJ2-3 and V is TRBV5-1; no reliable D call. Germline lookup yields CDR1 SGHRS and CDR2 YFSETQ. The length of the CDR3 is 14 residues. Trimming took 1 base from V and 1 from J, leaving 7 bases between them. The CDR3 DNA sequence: TGCGCCAGCAGCTTGAGGGTAGGCACAGATACGCAGTATTTT. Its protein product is CASSLRVGTDTQYF.

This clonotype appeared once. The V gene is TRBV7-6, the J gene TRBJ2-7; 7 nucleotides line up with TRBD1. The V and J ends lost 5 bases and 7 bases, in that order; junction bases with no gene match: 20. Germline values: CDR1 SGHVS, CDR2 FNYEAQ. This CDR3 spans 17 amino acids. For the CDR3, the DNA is TGTGCCAGCAGCGAACGACAGGGCTGGTTAGTCCCCTCGGAGCAGTACTTC. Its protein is CASSERQGWLVPSEQYF.

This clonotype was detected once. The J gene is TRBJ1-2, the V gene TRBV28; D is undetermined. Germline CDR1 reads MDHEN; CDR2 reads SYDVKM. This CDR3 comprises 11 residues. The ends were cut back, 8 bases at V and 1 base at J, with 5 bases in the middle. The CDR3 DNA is TGTGCCAGCTCCGTTAACTATGGCTACACCTTC. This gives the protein CASSVNYGYTF.

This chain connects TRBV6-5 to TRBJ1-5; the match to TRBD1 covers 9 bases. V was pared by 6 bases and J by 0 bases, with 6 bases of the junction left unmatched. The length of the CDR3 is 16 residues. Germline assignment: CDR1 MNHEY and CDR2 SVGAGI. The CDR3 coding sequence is TGTGCCAGCAGATACAGGGGGCTGAATAGCAATCAGCCCCAGCATTTT. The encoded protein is CASRYRGLNSNQPQHF.

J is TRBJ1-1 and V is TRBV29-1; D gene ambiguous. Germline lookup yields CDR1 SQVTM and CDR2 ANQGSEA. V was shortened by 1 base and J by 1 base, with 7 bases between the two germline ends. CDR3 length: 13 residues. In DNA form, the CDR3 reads TGCAGCGTTGAAGGCCAGACGAACACTGAAGCTTTCTTT. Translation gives CSVEGQTNTEAFF.

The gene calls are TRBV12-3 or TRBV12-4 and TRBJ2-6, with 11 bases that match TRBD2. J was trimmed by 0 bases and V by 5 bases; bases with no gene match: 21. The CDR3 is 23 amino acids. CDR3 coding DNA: TGTGCCAGCAGTCCTCCCCGAGGACTAGCGGGCCTAGATTACAGCTCTGGGGCCAACGTCCTGACTTTC. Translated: CASSPPRGLAGLDYSSGANVLTF.

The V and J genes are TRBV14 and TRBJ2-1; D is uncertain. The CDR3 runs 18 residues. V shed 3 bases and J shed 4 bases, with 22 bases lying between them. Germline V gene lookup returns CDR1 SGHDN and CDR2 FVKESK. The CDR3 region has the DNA TGTGCCAGCAGCCATCACATAGGCACTACCCCCGGTTACAATGAGCAGTTCTTC. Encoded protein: CASSHHIGTTPGYNEQFF.

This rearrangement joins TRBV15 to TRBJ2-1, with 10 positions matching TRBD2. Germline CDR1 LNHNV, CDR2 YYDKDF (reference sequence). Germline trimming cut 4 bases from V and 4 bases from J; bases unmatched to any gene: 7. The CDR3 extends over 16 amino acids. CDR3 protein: CATSMRASGGYNEQFF. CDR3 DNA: TGTGCCACCAGCATGCGAGCTAGCGGGGGTTACAATGAGCAGTTCTTC. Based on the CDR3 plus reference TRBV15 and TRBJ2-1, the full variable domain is DAMVIQNPRYQVTQFGKPVTLSCSQTLNHNVMYWYQQKSSQAPKLLFHYYDKDFNNEADTPDNFQSRRPNTSFCFLDIRSPGLGDTAMYLCATSMRASGGYNEQFFGPGTRLTVL.

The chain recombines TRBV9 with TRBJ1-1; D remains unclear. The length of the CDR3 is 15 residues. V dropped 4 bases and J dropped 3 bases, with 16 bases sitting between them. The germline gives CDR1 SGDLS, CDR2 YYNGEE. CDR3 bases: TGTGCCAGCAGCCGAGACCCCCGGCAGTACACTGAAGCTTTCTTT. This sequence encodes CASSRDPRQYTEAFF. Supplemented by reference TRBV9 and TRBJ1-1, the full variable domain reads DSGVTQTPKHLITATGQRVTLRCSPRSGDLSVYWYQQSLDQGLQFLIQYYNGEERAKGNILERFSAQQFPDLHSELNLSSLELGDSALYFCASSRDPRQYTEAFFGQGTRLTVV.

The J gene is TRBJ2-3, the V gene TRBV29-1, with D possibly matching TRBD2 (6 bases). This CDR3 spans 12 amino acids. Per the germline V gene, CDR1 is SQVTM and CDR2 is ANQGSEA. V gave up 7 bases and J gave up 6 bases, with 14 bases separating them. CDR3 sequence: CSAGTVPDTQYF. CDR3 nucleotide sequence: TGCAGCGCCGGGACTGTTCCCGATACGCAGTATTTT.

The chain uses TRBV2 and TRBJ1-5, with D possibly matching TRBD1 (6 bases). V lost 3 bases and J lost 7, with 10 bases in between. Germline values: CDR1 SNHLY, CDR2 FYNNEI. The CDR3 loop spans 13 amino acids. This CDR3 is CASSETGPQPQHF. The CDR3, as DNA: TGTGCCAGCAGTGAGACAGGTCCGCAGCCCCAGCATTTT.

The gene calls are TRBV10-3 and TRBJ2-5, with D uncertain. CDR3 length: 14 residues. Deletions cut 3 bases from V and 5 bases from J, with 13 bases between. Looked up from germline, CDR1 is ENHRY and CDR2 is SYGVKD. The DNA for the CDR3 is TGTGCCATCAGTGACGCGAGTGTTACGGAGACCCAGTACTTC. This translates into CAISDASVTETQYF.

The CDR3 DNA reads as TGCAGTGCTAGTCCCAAAAACATTCAGTACTTC. Translating it yields CSASPKNIQYF. The chain uses TRBV20-1 and TRBJ2-4, with D uncertain. Germline CDR1 and CDR2: DFQATT and SNEGSKA (reference sequence). V shed 3 bases and J shed 2 bases, with 2 bases lying between them. This CDR3 spans 11 amino acids.

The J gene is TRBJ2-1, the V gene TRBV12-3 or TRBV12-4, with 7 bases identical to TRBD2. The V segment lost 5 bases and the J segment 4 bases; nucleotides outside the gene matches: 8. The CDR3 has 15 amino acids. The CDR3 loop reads CASSPLGGGYNEQFF. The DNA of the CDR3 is TGTGCCAGCAGTCCTCTGGGCGGGGGATACAATGAGCAGTTCTTC.

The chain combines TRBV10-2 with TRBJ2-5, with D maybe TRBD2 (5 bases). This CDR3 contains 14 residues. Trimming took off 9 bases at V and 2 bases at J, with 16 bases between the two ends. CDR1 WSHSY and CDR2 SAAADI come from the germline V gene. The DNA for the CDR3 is TGCGCCAGGGAGGATTATCTACCTCAAGAGACCCAGTACTTC. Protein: CAREDYLPQETQYF.

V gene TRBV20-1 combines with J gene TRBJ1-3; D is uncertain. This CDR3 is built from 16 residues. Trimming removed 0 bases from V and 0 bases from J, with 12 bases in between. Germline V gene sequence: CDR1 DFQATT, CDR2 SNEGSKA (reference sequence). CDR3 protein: CSARDHRPASGNTIYF. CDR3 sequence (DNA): TGCAGTGCTAGAGATCATCGACCGGCCTCTGGAAACACCATATATTTT.

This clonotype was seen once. CDR3 nucleotides: TGTGCCAGCTGCAGCGGACTAGCGGAATACGAGCAGTACTTC. Amino acids: CASCSGLAEYEQYF. The chain is built from TRBV7-9 and TRBJ2-7; 10 nucleotides match TRBD2. This CDR3 has 14 amino acids. V lost 8 bases to trimming and J lost 4 bases; unmatched junction nucleotides: 8. Germline V lookup: CDR1 SEHNR, CDR2 FQNEAQ (reference sequence).

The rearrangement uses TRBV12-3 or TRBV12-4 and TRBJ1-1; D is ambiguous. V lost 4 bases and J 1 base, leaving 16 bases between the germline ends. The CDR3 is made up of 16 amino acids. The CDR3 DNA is TGTGCCAGCAGTTCCTTGAATTGGGGAACGAACACTGAAGCTTTCTTT. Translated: CASSSLNWGTNTEAFF.

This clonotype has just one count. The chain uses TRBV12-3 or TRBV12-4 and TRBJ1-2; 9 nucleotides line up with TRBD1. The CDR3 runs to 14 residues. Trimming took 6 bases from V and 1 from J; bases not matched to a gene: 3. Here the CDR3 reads CASRTGGFNYGYTF. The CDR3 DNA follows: TGTGCCAGCAGGACAGGGGGTTTTAACTATGGCTACACCTTC.

CDR3 DNA sequence: TGCAGTGCTCGCCTCTTGGGAACGGGCTATGGCTACACCTTC. It yields the protein CSARLLGTGYGYTF. The V call is TRBV20-1, the J call TRBJ1-2; D remains unclear. CDR1 is DFQATT, CDR2 SNEGSKA, per germline (reference sequence). This CDR3 has 14 residues. The V gene lost 5 bases and the J gene lost 4 bases, with 17 bases spanning the gap.